The rows below give T cell receptor beta chains drawn from one sample of a study of T cell repertoires in cytomegalovirus infection. TCRdb re-derived calls from the reads in MiXCR, one entry per CDR3 protein. Counted here are approximately 120,000 distinct CDR3 sequences, about 30% occurring once; the ten biggest clones make up roughly 81%. Antigens of these TCRs are unknown. The starting material was CD8+ T cells from cultured PBMCs, obtained from culture after CMV antigen stimulation. These receptors originate from a human donor in good health (CMV status not recorded). Some clones in this sample may be carry-over from other donors' samples. Both conserved end residues are part of each CDR3. Fields, in order: clone size, J gene, D gene, V gene, CDR3 DNA, CDR3 protein. D genes are given only for firm matches. Expanded clones are given a class, and other clones once, few, many or no size at all.

>few|TRBJ2-5|.|TRBV6-1
TGTGCCAGCAGCCGCGGGACATCTCAAGAGACCCAGTACTTC
CASSRGTSQETQYF
>.|TRBJ2-1|.|TRBV5-4
TGTGCCAGCAGCTTGTTCCGAGGCCATTACAATGAGCAGTTCTTC
CASSLFRGHYNEQFF
>many|TRBJ2-1|.|TRBV4-2
TGTGCCAGCAGCCAAGACCTCAGCGATTCTAATGAGCAGTTCTTC
CASSQDLSDSNEQFF
>.|TRBJ2-5|.|TRBV5-1
TGCGCCAGCAGCAGACAGGAATCCCAAGAGACCCAGTACTTC
CASSRQESQETQYF
>.|TRBJ2-5|.|TRBV19
TGTGCCAGTAGTATAGGGGCCGAGACCCAGTACTTC
CASSIGAETQYF
>many|TRBJ2-5|TRBD1|TRBV12-3/TRBV12-4
TGTGCCAGCAGTTTATTCGGACAGGGGGCGAGGGAGACCCAGTACTTC
CASSLFGQGARETQYF
>many|TRBJ1-6|.|TRBV28
TGTGCCAGCAGTTTCGAGACAGGTGGTTCACCCCTCCACTTT
CASSFETGGSPLHF
>few|TRBJ2-3|TRBD2|TRBV19
TGTGCCAGTAGTATGACTAGCGGAGATACGCAGTATTTT
CASSMTSGDTQYF
>.|TRBJ2-3|.|TRBV4-1
TGCGCCAGCAGCCAAGATAGGGGACATCTTGGCACAGATACGCAGTATTTT
CASSQDRGHLGTDTQYF
>.|TRBJ1-2|TRBD1|TRBV12-3/TRBV12-4
TGTGCCAGCAGAGGAGGGGGCGCCACCTATGGCTACACCTTC
CASRGGGATYGYTF
>few|TRBJ2-7|.|TRBV7-9
TGTGCCAGCAGCTTACCATCCAGGGCAGGGGACCCCTACGAGCAGTACTTC
CASSLPSRAGDPYEQYF
>.|TRBJ2-1|.|TRBV29-1
TGCAGCGGCTCGGGACTCGGTAATGAGCAGTTCTTC
CSGSGLGNEQFF
>few|TRBJ1-1|.|TRBV7-6
TGTGCCAGCAGCTTACGTGCCGGGACACCGAACACTGAAGCTTTCTTT
CASSLRAGTPNTEAFF
>many|TRBJ1-5|.|TRBV12-3/TRBV12-4
TGTGCCAGCAGTTTTATTAACAATCAGCCCCAGCATTTT
CASSFINNQPQHF
>many|TRBJ1-2|TRBD1|TRBV2
TGTGCCAGCAGCGACAGGGGCTGGTATGGCTACACCTTC
CASSDRGWYGYTF
>many|TRBJ2-3|.|TRBV4-1
TGCGCCAGCAGCCAAGATCCCCCGGAGGGGGGGCAGACAGATACGCAGTATTTT
CASSQDPPEGGQTDTQYF
>many|TRBJ2-3|TRBD2|TRBV7-8
TGTGCCAGCAGCTTAGGGACTAGCGGGGGAGGGGATACGCAGTATTTT
CASSLGTSGGGDTQYF
>.|TRBJ2-3|.|TRBV19
TGTGCCAGTAGTATTGGAGGGGGCCTCACAGATACGCAGTATTTT
CASSIGGGLTDTQYF
>few|TRBJ2-7|.|TRBV12-3/TRBV12-4
TGTGCCAGCAGTTTATGGGGCGAGCAGTACTTC
CASSLWGEQYF
>few|TRBJ2-2|.|TRBV12-3/TRBV12-4
TGTGCCAGCCGACACTCGAACACCGGGGAGCTGTTTTTT
CASRHSNTGELFF
>.|TRBJ2-3|.|TRBV12-3/TRBV12-4
TGTGCCAGCAGTTCCGGAGGACCGGCAGATACGCAGTATTTT
CASSSGGPADTQYF
>.|TRBJ2-1|TRBD2|TRBV4-2
TGTGCCAGCAGCGAAAGCGGGGGGGCCTTTAATGAGCAGTTCTTC
CASSESGGAFNEQFF
>.|TRBJ2-1|.|TRBV27
TGTGCCAGCAGTTTAGGCCGTACTGCTAACAATGAGCAGTTCTTC
CASSLGRTANNEQFF
>.|TRBJ2-7|.|TRBV14
TGTGCCAGCAGCCAAGGACAGACCTACGAGCAGTACTTC
CASSQGQTYEQYF
>few|TRBJ1-1|.|TRBV5-1
TGCGCCAGCACGTGGGGGTTACAGAACACTGAAGCTTTCTTT
CASTWGLQNTEAFF
>.|TRBJ1-2|.|TRBV9
TGTGCTAGCAGCGGGAGGACACCTGGCTACACCTTC
CASSGRTPGYTF
>.|TRBJ2-7|.|TRBV5-3
TGTGCCAGCAGCCCCGGAGCCTTCTACGAGCAGTACTTC
CASSPGAFYEQYF
>many|TRBJ2-1|TRBD2|TRBV7-2
TGTGCCAGCAGCTTAGTCCAGACTAGCGAGGTTCGGGTCTTC
CASSLVQTSEVRVF
>few|TRBJ2-1|.|TRBV19
TGTGCCAGTAGTATCCCTCCTGAGGTGTTCTTC
CASSIPPEVFF
>once|TRBJ1-2|.|TRBV19
TGTGCCAGTAGTATGGGTCAATTTGATGGCTACACCTTC
CASSMGQFDGYTF
>once|TRBJ2-7|TRBD2|TRBV4-1
TGCGCCAGCAGCCCCCCTAGCGGGGGGGTCTACTACGAGCAGTACTTC
CASSPPSGGVYYEQYF
>.|TRBJ1-3|.|TRBV2
TGTGCCAGCAGATATCTCGAAAACACCATATATTTT
CASRYLENTIYF
>few|TRBJ1-1|.|TRBV2
TGTGCCAGCAGTGAGAGTGCCCGGATGAACACTGAAGCTTTCTTT
CASSESARMNTEAFF
>many|TRBJ2-5|.|TRBV29-1
TGCAGCGTTGACCTAGGGGTGGAGACCCAGTACTTC
CSVDLGVETQYF
>.|TRBJ1-5|.|TRBV13
TGTGCCAGCAAACGGTTCGGGGGCGATCAGCCCCAGCATTTT
CASKRFGGDQPQHF
>many|TRBJ2-1|.|TRBV6-1
TGTGCCAGCCCGTTAGGGTATGAGCAGTTCTTC
CASPLGYEQFF
>.|TRBJ2-5|.|TRBV27
TGTGCCAGCAGTCCCCCGGGTGGGGAGACCCAGTACTTC
CASSPPGGETQYF
>many|TRBJ1-5|.|TRBV6-2/TRBV6-3
TGTGCCAGCAGTTACCAAGAGGGGAGGTATGTGAGCAATCAGCCCCAGCATTTT
CASSYQEGRYVSNQPQHF
>few|TRBJ1-1|.|TRBV3-1
TGTGCCAGCAGCCACTCAGGGGTTGAAGCTTTCTTT
CASSHSGVEAFF
>.|TRBJ2-7|TRBD1|TRBV30
TGTGCCTGGATGCCGGGACAGGGGACCCACGAGCAGTACTTC
CAWMPGQGTHEQYF
>once|TRBJ2-2|.|TRBV25-1
TGTGCCAGCAGTGGCGGTGGAGGATTGGACACCGGGGAGCTGTTTTTT
CASSGGGGLDTGELFF
>.|TRBJ2-1|.|TRBV4-2
TGTGCCAGCAGCCAAGATGCGCAGGGAGACAATGAGCAGTTCTTC
CASSQDAQGDNEQFF
>many|TRBJ2-1|TRBD2|TRBV20-1
TGCAGTGCTCGATCGGGCGGGGGGGACCACAATGAGCAGTTCTTC
CSARSGGGDHNEQFF
>.|TRBJ2-1|.|TRBV5-4
TGTGCCAGCAGCTTAAGCTACCTTACCTACAATGAGCAGTTCTTC
CASSLSYLTYNEQFF
>few|TRBJ2-7|.|TRBV5-1
TGCGCCAGCAGAAACCTGGACGAGCAGTACTTC
CASRNLDEQYF
>few|TRBJ2-6|.|TRBV7-8
TGTGCCAGCAGCCGCGGGACGTCTGGGGCCAACGTCCTGACTTTC
CASSRGTSGANVLTF
>many|TRBJ1-1|.|TRBV7-6
TGTGCCAGCAGCTTTCAAAGGGGCAGGAACACTGAAGCTTTCTTT
CASSFQRGRNTEAFF
>.|TRBJ2-1|.|TRBV7-9
TGTGCCAGCAGCTTAGTCAGGCGTCATGAGCAGTTCTTC
CASSLVRRHEQFF
>few|TRBJ2-7|TRBD1|TRBV20-1
TGCAGTGCTAGAGACTGGGATGCACAGGGGGCGCGTGAGCAGTACTTC
CSARDWDAQGAREQYF